Presented here are 19 T cell receptor beta chains from one specimen sequenced in a study of cytomegalovirus exposure and HLA in healthy donors. PCR used 60 Vbeta primers and 13 Jbeta primers. Assay: immunoSEQ multiplex PCR; the TCRdb copy retains only in-frame clones and omits some. The sample lists approximately 140,000 clones, roughly 63% occurring once. Sequenced input: PBMCs. Every receptor here comes from a woman in her sixties in good health and CMV-seropositive.

The chain links TRBV5-1 to TRBJ2-7, with D perhaps TRBD2 (5 bases). V lost 4 bases and J lost 6, with 14 bases in between. The germline V gene encodes CDR1 SGHRS and CDR2 YFSETQ. The CDR3 totals 13 residues. The CDR3 spells CASSAREGSEQYF. As DNA, the CDR3 is TGCGCCAGCAGCGCCCGTGAGGGCTCCGAGCAGTACTTC.

The CDR3 DNA is TGTGCCAGCAGTTCGGGTCTGGCCCTCACTGAAGCTTTCTTT. Amino acids: CASSSGLALTEAFF. The chain uses TRBV28 and TRBJ1-1; D remains ambiguous. The CDR3 runs to 14 residues. Trimming took off 4 bases at V and 4 bases at J, with 13 bases between the two ends. The germline V gene encodes CDR1 MDHEN and CDR2 SYDVKM.

At least ten counts were recorded for this clone. This chain's CDR3 is CASSLGVSGRFEQFF. CDR3 in DNA: TGTGCCAGCAGCTTGGGTGTTAGCGGGAGGTTTGAGCAGTTCTTC. V gene TRBV5-6 combines with J gene TRBJ2-1; 10 positions agree with TRBD2. The CDR3 length is 15 residues. The J segment lost 9 bases and the V segment lost 0 bases, leaving 6 bases of the junction unmatched. Germline assignment: CDR1 SGHDT and CDR2 YYEEEE.

J is TRBJ2-3 and V is TRBV4-1; 7 positions match TRBD1. The length of the CDR3 is 13 residues. The germline gives CDR1 MGHRA, CDR2 YSYEKL. V was pared by 5 bases and J by 7 bases, with 6 bases of the junction left unmatched. CDR3 coding DNA: TGCGCCAGCAGCGTCGGGACAGTTAATACGCAGTATTTT. It translates to CASSVGTVNTQYF.

V and J are TRBV7-9 and TRBJ1-2; possibly TRBD1 for D (5 bases). The V end was cut by 1 base, the J end by 7 bases, with 10 bases between. Germline assignment: CDR1 SEHNR and CDR2 FQNEAQ (reference sequence). The CDR3 sequence is 13 residues long. CDR3 nucleotide sequence: TGTGCCAGCAGCTTAGGGGCAGGGCCTGGCTACACCTTC. Its translation is CASSLGAGPGYTF.

This rearrangement joins TRBV23-1 to TRBJ2-5; 10 bases agree with TRBD2. TRBV23-1 is recorded as an ORF, its role being uncertain. V lost 3 bases and J lost 2; bases outside the gene matches: 9. CDR3 length equals 17 residues. The CDR3 region is CASSHPGTSVEQETQYF. CDR3 nucleotide sequence: TGCGCCAGCAGTCACCCCGGGACTAGCGTAGAGCAAGAGACCCAGTACTTC.

This clone was seen only once. V is TRBV5-1 and J is TRBJ2-7, with D maybe TRBD2 (6 bases). The ends were cut back, 2 bases at V and 3 bases at J, with 9 bases in the middle. Germline-derived CDR1 and CDR2 are SGHRS and YFSETQ. The CDR3 is 13 residues long. CDR3 residues: CASSFFGSYEQYF. DNA for the CDR3: TGCGCCAGCAGCTTCTTCGGGAGCTACGAGCAGTACTTC.

V gene TRBV7-3 combines with J gene TRBJ2-6; 10 nucleotides agree with TRBD2. CDR3 size: 17 residues. The V and J ends lost 1 base and 2 bases, in that order; junction bases with no gene match: 2. Germline V gene data show CDR1 as SGHTA and CDR2 as FQGTGA. CDR3: CASSLIAGGPGANVLTF. CDR3 nucleotides: TGTGCCAGCAGCTTAATAGCGGGAGGTCCTGGGGCCAACGTCCTGACTTTC.

A few counts support this clone. This rearrangement joins TRBV6-6 to TRBJ2-2; D remains unclear. CDR3 length: 14 amino acids. V was pared by 6 bases and J by 0 bases, with 8 bases between. Germline CDR1 and CDR2: MNHNY and SVGAGI (reference sequence). The CDR3 spells CASRVQANTGELFF. In nucleotides, the CDR3 is TGTGCCAGCAGGGTCCAGGCGAACACCGGGGAGCTGTTTTTT.

The chain recombines TRBV7-9 with TRBJ2-1; TRBD2 matches 8 bases. Germline V CDR1 and CDR2: SEHNR, FQNEAQ (reference sequence). Trimming removed 3 bases from V and 0 bases from J; junction bases left unmatched: 13. The CDR3 spans 19 residues. The CDR3 bases are TGTGCCAGCAGCTTGGGACTAGTGTCCCAGGGGCCCTCCTACAATGAGCAGTTCTTC. It codes for CASSLGLVSQGPSYNEQFF.

V is TRBV28 and J is TRBJ2-1, with TRBD1 matching over 7 bases. The CDR3 extends over 14 amino acids. V gave up 8 bases and J gave up 7 bases; unmatched junction bases: 11. CDR1 MDHEN and CDR2 SYDVKM come from the germline V gene. The CDR3: CASLGRGQENEQFF. CDR3 in DNA: TGTGCCAGCCTCGGTAGGGGGCAGGAGAATGAGCAGTTCTTC.

This chain uses TRBV27 with TRBJ1-1; 7 bases fit TRBD1. This CDR3 spans 15 amino acids. The junction had 11 bases not matched to a gene; V was cut back by 6 bases and J by 4 bases. The germline CDR1 and CDR2 sequences are MNHEY and SMNVEV (reference sequence). CDR3 in amino acids: CASRSTGARGTEAFF. In DNA, the CDR3 is TGTGCCAGCAGATCAACAGGGGCTCGGGGCACTGAAGCTTTCTTT.

The V call is TRBV19, the J call TRBJ2-3, with 9 nucleotides matching TRBD2. The CDR3 sequence is 17 residues long. Per germline, CDR1 LNHDA and CDR2 SQIVND (reference sequence). The V gene end was trimmed by 6 bases and the J gene end by 0 bases; junction bases not matched to a gene: 10. The CDR3 reads CASRKRLAETSTDTQYF. In nucleotides, the CDR3 is TGTGCCAGTAGGAAGCGACTAGCGGAGACTAGCACAGATACGCAGTATTTT.

This clone was seen a few times. This chain joins TRBV6-1 and TRBJ2-3; perhaps TRBD2 as D (7 bases). CDR3 length: 14 amino acids. V lost 8 bases, J lost 1 base, and 13 bases lay in between. Germline CDR1 MNHNS, CDR2 SASEGT. CDR3 sequence: CASEGGGRTDTQYF. The CDR3 DNA follows: TGTGCCAGCGAGGGGGGGGGCCGCACAGATACGCAGTATTTT.

This chain links TRBV7-3 with TRBJ2-3; weak D call: TRBD2 (6 bases). The ends were cut back, 5 bases at V and 5 bases at J, with 17 bases in the middle. This CDR3 contains 15 residues. Germline CDR1 and CDR2: SGHTA and FQGTGA. CDR3 protein: CASSTQTGTLDTQYF. CDR3 sequence (DNA): TGTGCCAGCAGCACTCAAACCGGGACTCTAGATACGCAGTATTTT.

This clone has just one count. The chain employs TRBV27 and TRBJ1-5; the match to TRBD1 covers 7 bases. The CDR3 consists of 16 residues. V gave up 6 bases and J gave up 1 base; unmatched junction bases: 9. Germline CDR1 MNHEY, CDR2 SMNVEV (reference sequence). CDR3 sequence reads: CASRISGTASNQPQHF. In DNA form, the CDR3 reads TGTGCCAGCAGGATCTCCGGGACAGCGAGCAATCAGCCCCAGCATTTT.

The chain couples TRBV28 to TRBJ1-1; no clear D. Germline values: CDR1 MDHEN, CDR2 SYDVKM. Trimming took off 3 bases at V and 3 bases at J, with 5 bases between the two ends. CDR3 length: 12 residues. As DNA, the CDR3 is TGTGCCAGCAGTTTCTTCTACACTGAAGCTTTCTTT. Translating it yields CASSFFYTEAFF.

V is TRBV19 and J is TRBJ2-2, with a possible D match to TRBD1 (6 bases). V was pared by 3 bases and J by 1 base, with 9 bases between. Germline lookup yields CDR1 LNHDA and CDR2 SQIVND (reference sequence). The CDR3 is made up of 15 amino acids. The CDR3 reads CASSMLGGNTGELFF. CDR3 coding DNA: TGTGCCAGTAGTATGTTAGGGGGGAACACCGGGGAGCTGTTTTTT.

This clone showed up just a few times. At one of its ends the junction is not consistent with the germline gene, which may arise from a read error. The chain employs TRBV5-1 and TRBJ1-1, with TRBD1 as a possible D gene (5 bases). There are 13 residues in the CDR3. Germline CDR1 reads SGHRS; CDR2 reads YFSETQ. CDR3 in amino acids: CASRFDRNTEAFF. CDR3 DNA: TGCGCCAGCCGCTTCGACAGGAACACTGAAGCTTTCTTT. The whole variable domain, filled in from reference TRBV5-1 and TRBJ1-1, reads KAGVTQTPRYLIKTRGQQVTLSCSPISGHRSVSWYQQTPGQGLQFLFEYFSETQRNKGNFPGRFSGRQFSNSRSEMNVSTLELGDSALYLCASRFDRNTEAFFGQGTRLTVV.